This TCR beta chain comes out of a study of T cell responses to AZD1222 COVID-19 vaccine. Sequenced by immunoSEQ multiplex PCR; TCRdb stores in-frame clones only, minus some. Here the sample spans over 110,000 clones, about 90% being singletons. Worth noting for this clone: Antigen specificity is unknown.

General study findings and limits: Spike-specific TCR breadth and depth grew following two AZD1222 doses.

The CDR3 consists of 15 residues. The input for sequencing was peripheral blood, taken 28 days after the second AZD1222 dose. The chain is built from TRBV21-1 and TRBJ1-1. TRBV21-1 counts as a pseudogene. This sequence originates from an adult who received the AZD1222 COVID-19 vaccine. The CDR3 loop is CASGQRGDNGTEAFF. Here the CDR3 DNA reads TGTGCCAGCGGTCAAAGGGGGGACAACGGGACTGAAGCTTTCTTT.